Described below is a single T cell receptor beta chain sequence and its context. The data derive from a study of shared clonotypes between healthy human individuals. Germline CDR1 and CDR2: MNHEY and SVGAGI. V was clipped by 7 bases and J by 2 bases; unmatched bases: 4. The CDR3 length is 13 residues. Researchers partitioned CD4+ cells into CD45RA+ naive and CD45RA-negative memory subsets. Samples underwent the assay at deep level. Replicate PCRs from sorted subsets contained around 190 ng DNA, which is tens of thousands of T cell genomes. Generated by immunoSEQ multiplex PCR, the TCRdb table keeps only in-frame clones and is missing some. This sample has some 1.5 million clones; 98% occur once, and the top ten carry about 0.4%.

The source material was naive CD4+ T cells sorted from blood. Subset: CD45RA+ positively selected. The sequence derives from a man between 25 and 39 years old in good health. J is TRBJ2-5 and V is TRBV6-5; 7 bases line up with TRBD1. Here the CDR3 DNA reads TGTGCCAGCACTTCAGGGGGTCAAGAGACCCAGTACTTC. Its protein is CASTSGGQETQYF.